This T cell receptor beta chain appears in the sequencing data of a study of molecular identifiers for immune sequencing clone quantification. Study-wide results and limits: Over 98% of effector molecules, yet under 1% of naive-cell molecules, were held by clones above 20 RNA copies. Spiked TCR RNA from one Jurkat cell reportedly showed up when mixed among some 1 million naive cells.

This clonotype was observed a handful of times. The antigen is unknown. Naive CD8 libraries came from around 18,000 to 910,000 sorted cells with 10%, 30% or 50% RNA. Bulk TCR library preparation followed previously described methods with listed TCR primers. TCRdb processed the PCR reads anew with MiXCR; each CDR3 protein has one entry. This repertoire shows about half a million distinct CDR3 sequences, roughly 26% found once; its top ten account for roughly 0.79%. This CDR3 region has 15 residues. Germline V gives CDR1 LNHNV, CDR2 YYDKDF (reference sequence). The V and J ends lost 4 bases and 6 bases, in that order; junction bases with no gene match: 6.

The chain links TRBV15 to TRBJ1-4; 9 positions match TRBD1. The TCR was taken from a human donor in good health. Some libraries in this study had Jurkat cell RNA spiked in. The specimen sequenced was naive CD8+ T cells from blood, with Jurkat cell RNA spiked in. Subset defined: FACS-sorted CD8+CD4-CCR7+CD45RA+ naive T cells. CDR3 nucleotide sequence: TGTGCCACCAGCAAACCGGGACAGGGTTATGAAAAACTGTTTTTT. Residues: CATSKPGQGYEKLFF.